A single sample is the source of the 30 T cell receptor beta chains below, sequenced in a study of blood T cell repertoires in COVID-19. Assay used: immunoSEQ multiplex PCR; TCRdb lists only in-frame clones, some missing. The repertoire consists of about 180,000 clones, with less than 90% occurring once and the leading ten covering less than 15%. Material for sequencing was peripheral blood. The receptors derive from a young man with active or convalescent COVID-19.

V is TRBV12-2 and J is TRBJ2-5; the table's D call, TRBD2, has no DNA check behind it. TRBV12-2 is classified as a pseudogene. This CDR3 is 15 amino acids long. CDR3 sequence (DNA): TGTGCAAGTCGCTCCGGACTAGCACTAGTGGAGACCCAGTACTTC. It translates to CASRSGLALVETQYF.

V and J are TRBV6-5 and TRBJ2-1, with 7 positions matching TRBD1. Trimming took 0 bases from V and 5 from J; bases not matched to a gene: 4. CDR1 MNHEY and CDR2 SVGAGI come from the germline V gene. The CDR3 totals 15 residues. CDR3 protein: CASSYSGDRDNEQFF. The CDR3 DNA reads TGTGCCAGCAGTTACTCAGGAGACAGGGACAATGAGCAGTTCTTC.

The chain uses TRBV5-6 and TRBJ2-1, with 8 nucleotides matching TRBD2. The CDR3 contains 14 residues. After removal of 1 base from V and 6 bases from J, the junction contained 3 bases not matched to a gene. CDR1 is SGHDT, CDR2 YYEEEE, per germline. CDR3 protein: CASSLLLAVNEQFF. As DNA, the CDR3 is TGTGCCAGCAGCTTGTTACTAGCGGTCAATGAGCAGTTCTTC.

In DNA form, the CDR3 reads TGCGCCAGCAGCTTGGGGACAGGGGGCCAGCCCCAGCATTTT. This gives the protein CASSLGTGGQPQHF. This chain uses TRBV5-1 with TRBJ1-5; 11 nucleotides match TRBD1. Trimming cost V 0 bases and J 7 bases; bases outside gene matches: 0. Germline V gene sequence: CDR1 SGHRS, CDR2 YFSETQ. The CDR3 spans 14 residues.

The rearrangement uses TRBV5-1 and TRBJ1-4, with D unclear. CDR3 length: 14 amino acids. V was cut by 0 bases and J by 1 base, with 4 bases left in between. Per germline, CDR1 SGHRS and CDR2 YFSETQ. The CDR3 loop reads CASSLVGTNEKLFF. The DNA for the CDR3 is TGCGCCAGCAGCTTGGTCGGAACTAATGAAAAACTGTTTTTT.

This chain uses TRBV11-2 with TRBJ2-7, with TRBD2 identical over 11 bases. The V and J ends lost 3 bases and 6 bases, in that order; junction bases with no gene match: 4. The CDR3 extends over 14 amino acids. CDR1 is SGHAT, CDR2 FQNNGV, per germline. The CDR3 sequence: CASSFTSGSGEQYF. The CDR3 DNA reads as TGTGCCAGCAGCTTCACTAGCGGGAGCGGCGAGCAGTACTTC.

The V call is TRBV19, the J call TRBJ2-7; 9 nucleotides agree with TRBD1. CDR1 and CDR2 from the germline V gene are LNHDA and SQIVND (reference sequence). The J segment lost 5 bases and the V segment lost 4 bases, leaving 9 bases of the junction unmatched. The CDR3 has 15 residues. This chain's CDR3 is CASSKRTGGVDEQYF. DNA for the CDR3: TGTGCCAGTAGTAAGCGCACAGGGGGCGTCGACGAGCAGTACTTC.

The chain uses TRBV27 and TRBJ2-7; TRBD2 agrees at 11 bases. The germline V gene encodes CDR1 MNHEY and CDR2 SMNVEV (reference sequence). V lost 5 bases and J lost 6; bases outside the gene matches: 6. The CDR3 has 14 amino acids. This CDR3 is CASSVASGGSEQYF. CDR3 nucleotide sequence: TGTGCCAGCAGTGTGGCTAGCGGGGGGAGCGAGCAGTACTTC.

This chain links TRBV4-1 with TRBJ1-4; 7 positions agree with TRBD1. Germline-derived CDR1 and CDR2 are MGHRA and YSYEKL. V was clipped by 4 bases and J by 6 bases; unmatched bases: 11. The CDR3 is made up of 16 amino acids. The CDR3 sequence: CASSLTTGTADEKLFF. The CDR3 DNA reads as TGCGCCAGCAGCCTCACTACCGGGACAGCAGATGAAAAACTGTTTTTT.

The chain joins TRBV15 to TRBJ2-3; 7 bases are shared with TRBD2. Trimming took 1 base from V and 0 from J; bases not matched to a gene: 4. The CDR3 extends over 16 amino acids. Germline-derived CDR1 and CDR2 are LNHNV and YYDKDF (reference sequence). The CDR3 nucleotides read TGTGCCACCAGCAGAGTCACTAGCGCAAGCACAGATACGCAGTATTTT. Translated, it gives CATSRVTSASTDTQYF.

The V and J genes are TRBV19 and TRBJ2-5, with D tentatively TRBD1 (5 bases). Germline lookup yields CDR1 LNHDA and CDR2 SQIVND (reference sequence). The V and J ends lost 6 bases and 6 bases respectively, with 20 bases between them. The CDR3 loop spans 15 amino acids. The CDR3 reads CASSPAGQGGKTQYF. Written as DNA, the CDR3 is TGTGCCAGTAGCCCGGCCGGGCAGGGTGGTAAGACCCAGTACTTC.

The chain has TRBV7-2 and TRBJ2-5; 7 positions agree with TRBD1. V trimming: 5 bases; J trimming: 5 bases; junction bases outside the gene matches: 8. Germline CDR1 and CDR2: SGHTA and FQGNSA. The CDR3 has 14 residues. CDR3 residues: CASSQQGIRETQYF. The CDR3 nucleotides are TGTGCCAGCAGCCAACAGGGGATTCGGGAGACCCAGTACTTC.

The V gene is TRBV15, the J gene TRBJ1-3, with D possibly TRBD1 on 5 matching bases. Per the germline V gene, CDR1 is LNHNV and CDR2 is YYDKDF (reference sequence). The CDR3 is 17 residues long. With 0 bases removed from V and 0 bases from J, the gap between germline ends came to 12 bases. The CDR3 DNA follows: TGTGCCACCAGCAGAGATAGGGACTGGTTCTCTGGAAACACCATATATTTT. Residues: CATSRDRDWFSGNTIYF.

The rearrangement uses TRBV19 and TRBJ2-7; TRBD1 is a possible D gene (6 bases). This CDR3 contains 14 residues. Looked up from germline, CDR1 is LNHDA and CDR2 is SQIVND (reference sequence). The germline V and J ends were trimmed by 4 bases and 0 bases, with 10 bases remaining between them. CDR3 region: CASSSRDISYEQYF. DNA for the CDR3: TGTGCCAGTAGTAGCCGGGACATCTCCTACGAGCAGTACTTC.

The rearrangement uses TRBV18 and TRBJ2-7; D remains unclear. The germline V gene encodes CDR1 KGHSH and CDR2 LQKENI. V was trimmed by 3 bases and J by 7 bases, leaving 7 bases between them. The CDR3 has 11 amino acids. The CDR3 reads CASSPSTEQYF. The CDR3 DNA sequence: TGTGCCAGCTCACCCTCTACTGAGCAGTACTTC. The full variable domain, with the rest looked up from reference TRBV18 and TRBJ2-7, is NAGVMQNPRHLVRRRGQEARLRCSPMKGHSHVYWYRQLPEEGLKFMVYLQKENIIDESGMPKERFSAEFPKEGPSILRIQQVVRGDSAAYFCASSPSTEQYFGPGTRLTVT.

This chain uses TRBV12-3 or TRBV12-4 with TRBJ2-4, with D possibly TRBD1 on 5 matching bases. This CDR3 region has 13 residues. Trimming cost V 3 bases and J 11 bases, with 14 bases left between them. The CDR3 sequence: CASSLIGVLFQYF. DNA for the CDR3: TGTGCCAGCAGTTTGATAGGGGTACTTTTTCAGTACTTC.

The chain couples TRBV2 to TRBJ2-1; 9 bases are shared with TRBD2. CDR1 SNHLY and CDR2 FYNNEI come from the germline V gene. V shed 8 bases and J 4 bases; nucleotides not matched to a gene: 3. The CDR3 is 13 amino acids. Here the CDR3 reads CASSSGVYNEQFF. The CDR3 bases are TGTGCCAGCTCTAGCGGGGTTTACAATGAGCAGTTCTTC.

This chain connects TRBV12-2 to TRBJ2-1; TRBD2 is taken as the D call from the table, unchecked against the DNA. TRBV12-2 is a pseudogene. This CDR3 has 15 amino acids. CDR3 DNA: TGTGCAAGTCGCTTAGATCAAGCGGGAGTCGATGAGCAGTTCTTC. Amino acids: CASRLDQAGVDEQFF.

The J gene is TRBJ1-1, the V gene TRBV5-5, with 9 bases aligning to TRBD1. V trimming: 1 base; J trimming: 11 bases; junction bases outside the gene matches: 12. CDR3 length: 15 residues. Germline V gives CDR1 SGHKS, CDR2 YYEKEE (reference sequence). The CDR3 nucleotides are TGTGCCAGCAGCTTGAATGCCGGGACAGGGTGGAGGGCTTTCTTT. Translation gives CASSLNAGTGWRAFF.

This clone was seen only a few times. J is TRBJ2-6 and V is TRBV6-5; D is unclear. Trimming cost V 10 bases and J 0 bases, with 4 bases left between them. This CDR3 contains 12 residues. Germline assignment: CDR1 MNHEY and CDR2 SVGAGI. The CDR3 DNA reads as TGTGCCATCCGCTCTGGGGCCAACGTCCTGACTTTC. Encoded protein: CAIRSGANVLTF.

The chain combines TRBV2 with TRBJ2-1, with 7 nucleotides matching TRBD2. Trimming cost V 6 bases and J 3 bases; bases outside gene matches: 8. Per the germline V gene, CDR1 is SNHLY and CDR2 is FYNNEI. The CDR3 consists of 15 residues. CDR3: CASRERLAGYNEQFF. The DNA for the CDR3 is TGTGCCAGCAGGGAACGACTAGCCGGCTACAATGAGCAGTTCTTC.

The gene calls are TRBV11-2 and TRBJ2-3; 9 bases agree with TRBD2. CDR1 and CDR2 from the germline V gene are SGHAT and FQNNGV. After removal of 0 bases from V and 7 bases from J, the junction contained 5 bases not matched to a gene. The CDR3 is 15 residues long. CDR3 coding DNA: TGTGCCAGCAGCTTAGACGCGGGGGGGCCATATACGCAGTATTTT. Protein sequence: CASSLDAGGPYTQYF.

The chain recombines TRBV18 with TRBJ1-6; TRBD1 aligns across 7 bases. CDR1 is KGHSH, CDR2 LQKENI, per germline. The CDR3 totals 15 residues. J gave up 7 bases and V 5 bases, and 8 bases lay outside the gene matches. The CDR3 nucleotides read TGTGCCAGCTCAAACTGGACAGGCGTGAATTCACCCCTCCACTTT. Protein sequence: CASSNWTGVNSPLHF.

Only a few counts were recorded for this clone. The J gene is TRBJ2-6, the V gene TRBV4-2; D gene uncertain. V was trimmed by 3 bases and J by 0 bases, leaving 3 bases between them. This CDR3 is 14 amino acids long. Germline lookup yields CDR1 LGHNA and CDR2 YNFKEQ. The CDR3 region is CASSHNSGANVLTF. DNA of the CDR3: TGTGCCAGCAGCCACAACTCTGGGGCCAACGTCCTGACTTTC.

The genes are TRBV28 and TRBJ2-5, with 13 bases matching TRBD2. The CDR3 consists of 20 residues. Germline V gene lookup returns CDR1 MDHEN and CDR2 SYDVKM. V lost 5 bases, J lost 5 bases, and 20 bases stayed unmatched. The CDR3, as DNA: TGTGCCAGCAGTAAGGGACCGGGGACTAGCGGGACCCACGGAAGGGAGACCCAGTACTTC. Protein product: CASSKGPGTSGTHGRETQYF. The entire variable domain, with the rest obtained from reference TRBV28 and TRBJ2-5, is as follows: DVKVTQSSRYLVKRTGEKVFLECVQDMDHENMFWYRQDPGLGLRLIYFSYDVKMKEKGDIPEGYSVSREKKERFSLILESASTNQTSMYLCASSKGPGTSGTHGRETQYFGPGTRLLVL.

V is TRBV6-5 and J is TRBJ2-2; TRBD1 matches at 11 bases. CDR3 length: 15 amino acids. Germline V CDR1 and CDR2: MNHEY, SVGAGI. Trimming removed 6 bases from V and 5 bases from J; junction bases left unmatched: 5. CDR3 nucleotide sequence: TGTGCCAGCAGCCCGGACAGGGGGCAAACCGGGGAGCTGTTTTTT. Encoded protein: CASSPDRGQTGELFF.

The chain joins TRBV5-1 to TRBJ1-1, with 9 bases aligning to TRBD1. V trimming: 0 bases; J trimming: 5 bases; junction bases outside the gene matches: 5. CDR1 is SGHRS, CDR2 YFSETQ, per germline. This CDR3 has 15 amino acids. The CDR3 DNA reads TGCGCCAGCAGCTTGGGGGGACAGGGAGGGACTGAAGCTTTCTTT. Its protein is CASSLGGQGGTEAFF.

DNA of the CDR3: TGTGCCAGCAAAACATCCGGGACAGGGAACTATGGCTACACCTTC. This gives the protein CASKTSGTGNYGYTF. The chain links TRBV6-5 to TRBJ1-2; TRBD1 matches 9 bases. Per the germline V gene, CDR1 is MNHEY and CDR2 is SVGAGI. V shed 7 bases and J 2 bases; nucleotides not matched to a gene: 8. The CDR3 has 15 residues.

This clone occurred a few times. The V gene is TRBV11-3, the J gene TRBJ2-1; TRBD2 agrees at 7 bases. The germline gives CDR1 SGHNT, CDR2 YENEEA. CDR3 length: 15 residues. V lost 6 bases, J lost 2 bases, and 7 bases stayed unmatched. The CDR3 DNA follows: TGTGCCAGCAGTTCAGCGGGAATGACCTACAATGAGCAGTTCTTC. As protein: CASSSAGMTYNEQFF.

The J gene is TRBJ2-7, the V gene TRBV7-9, with a possible D match to TRBD1 (6 bases). CDR1 and CDR2 (germline): SEHNR, FQNEAQ (reference sequence). The CDR3 runs to 12 residues. Trimming removed 9 bases from V and 0 bases from J, with 9 bases in between. The CDR3 spells CASTTGSYEQYF. The CDR3 region has the DNA TGTGCCAGTACGACAGGCTCCTACGAGCAGTACTTC.